This TCR beta chain was captured by sequencing in a study of glioma-infiltrating T cells after dendritic cell vaccination. Study at large: Autologous tumor lysate-pulsed dendritic cell vaccination was given between 2003 and 2012.

The V and J ends lost 6 bases and 5 bases respectively, with 7 bases between them. This CDR3 comprises 10 residues. Per the germline V gene, CDR1 is SQVTM and CDR2 is ANQGSEA. This table comes from immunoSEQ multiplex PCR, and its TCRdb copy is limited to in-frame clones, with some not included. The repertoire includes about 100,000 clones, approximately 84% of them detected once, and 5.4% sits in the top ten. As to time point: after dendritic cell vaccination, including at tumor progression/relapse. Specimen: blood, collected after dendritic cell vaccination. The V call is TRBV29-1, the J call TRBJ2-5; D gene ambiguous. The sequence came from a human donor with glioblastoma. In nucleotides, the CDR3 is TGCAGCGTCAGTATTGAGACCCAGTACTTC. Protein sequence: CSVSIETQYF.